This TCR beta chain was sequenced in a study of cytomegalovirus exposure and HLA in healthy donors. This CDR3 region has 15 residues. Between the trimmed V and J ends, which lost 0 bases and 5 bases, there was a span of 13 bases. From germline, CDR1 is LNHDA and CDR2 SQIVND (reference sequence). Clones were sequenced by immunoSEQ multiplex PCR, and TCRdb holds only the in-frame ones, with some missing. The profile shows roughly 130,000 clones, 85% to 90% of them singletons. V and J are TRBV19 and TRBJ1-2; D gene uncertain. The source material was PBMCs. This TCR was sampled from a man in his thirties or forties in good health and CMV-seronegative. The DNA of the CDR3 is TGTGCCAGTAGTATAGATAGACCGGGAAAGTATGGCTACACCTTC. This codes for CASSIDRPGKYGYTF.